Following are 21 T cell receptor beta chains from one sample sequenced in a study of early stage breast cancer tumors. Only in-frame clones appear in the TCRdb table, and some are missing; sequencing was by immunoSEQ multiplex PCR. The table has 20,000 or so clones, 76% seen once. Sequenced material: blood. The receptors were gathered from a person aged 55 to 69 with breast cancer.

The chain uses TRBV7-8 and TRBJ2-5; the D is unclear. The CDR3 runs 16 residues. Trimming removed 5 bases at V and 2 bases at J, with 18 bases between. Germline-derived CDR1 and CDR2 are SGHVS and FQNEAQ. The CDR3: CASSPPMGLGQETQYF. CDR3 sequence (DNA): TGTGCCAGCAGCCCCCCCATGGGATTGGGGCAAGAGACCCAGTACTTC.

The chain joins TRBV5-8 to TRBJ2-1; D tentatively reads TRBD1 or TRBD2 (5 bases each). Trimming took 3 bases from V and 1 from J, leaving 11 bases between them. The CDR3 spans 15 residues. Germline V CDR1 and CDR2: SGHTS, YDEGEE. CDR3 in DNA: TGTGCCAGCAGCTCGGGGCAGGGATCCTACAATGAGCAGTTCTTC. Protein product: CASSSGQGSYNEQFF.

This clone was seen a handful of times. The chain uses TRBV13 and TRBJ1-2; D is unresolved. V gave up 3 bases and J gave up 4 bases, with 15 bases separating them. The CDR3 runs 15 residues. The V gene's germline CDR1 is PRHDT and CDR2 FYEKMQ (reference sequence). CDR3 sequence reads: CASSFPASYFYGYTF. In DNA form, the CDR3 reads TGTGCCAGCAGCTTCCCGGCCAGTTACTTCTATGGCTACACCTTC.

This clone has just one count. The chain recombines TRBV19 with TRBJ1-4, with 9 bases fitting TRBD1. The V gene's germline CDR1 is LNHDA and CDR2 SQIVND (reference sequence). There are 14 residues in the CDR3. Trimming cost V 4 bases and J 8 bases; bases outside gene matches: 5. The CDR3 is CASSTTGGLEKLFF. For the CDR3, the DNA is TGTGCCAGTAGTACGACAGGGGGGTTAGAAAAACTGTTTTTT.

This chain joins TRBV7-3 and TRBJ2-7, with TRBD2 matching 8 bases. The ends lost 5 bases at V and 5 bases at J; junction bases unmatched: 8. Per the germline V gene, CDR1 is SGHTA and CDR2 is FQGTGA. The CDR3 is 14 residues long. CDR3 in amino acids: CASSPGGARDEQYF. Here the CDR3 DNA reads TGTGCCAGCAGCCCGGGGGGGGCGAGGGACGAGCAGTACTTC.

The V and J genes are TRBV25-1 and TRBJ2-1, with a tentative D call TRBD1 (5 bases). This CDR3 is 14 amino acids long. Trimming took 8 bases from V and 7 from J, leaving 18 bases between them. Germline CDR1 and CDR2: MGHDK and SYGVNS. Written as DNA, the CDR3 is TGTGCCAGCGCCCGATGGGGCGCTGATAATGAGCAGTTCTTC. This translates into CASARWGADNEQFF.

The chain combines TRBV6-5 with TRBJ1-1; the D is unclear. V gave up 7 bases and J gave up 1 base, with 7 bases separating them. The CDR3 is made up of 12 amino acids. CDR1 and CDR2 from the germline V gene are MNHEY and SVGAGI. The CDR3 protein is CASKFRNTEAFF. Here the CDR3 DNA reads TGTGCCAGCAAGTTTCGGAACACTGAAGCTTTCTTT.

The rearrangement links TRBV19 to TRBJ1-2; 8 nucleotides agree with TRBD1. The germline V gene encodes CDR1 LNHDA and CDR2 SQIVND (reference sequence). This CDR3 is built from 13 residues. Trimming removed 10 bases from V and 0 bases from J; junction bases left unmatched: 4. The DNA of the CDR3 is TGTGCCACCGGGGACAGGTCTAACTATGGCTACACCTTC. Encoded protein: CATGDRSNYGYTF.

The rearrangement links TRBV5-4 to TRBJ1-6; D is unclear. Trimming stripped 5 bases from V and 7 bases from J, with 13 bases between. CDR3 length: 14 residues. Germline V gene data show CDR1 as SGHNT and CDR2 as YYREEE (reference sequence). CDR3 region: CASRPPGQNSPLHF. The CDR3 DNA follows: TGTGCCAGCAGGCCTCCGGGCCAAAATTCACCCCTCCACTTT.

The rearrangement joins TRBV11-3 to TRBJ1-1; weak D call: TRBD1 (5 bases). V was pared by 8 bases and J by 1 base, with 20 bases between. The CDR3 runs to 16 residues. Germline assignment: CDR1 SGHNT and CDR2 YENEEA. The CDR3 sequence: CASSPGQGGENTEAFF. CDR3 nucleotides: TGTGCCAGCTCCCCGGGGCAGGGCGGCGAGAACACTGAAGCTTTCTTT.

The rearrangement uses TRBV5-1 and TRBJ2-7; TRBD2 aligns across 14 bases. Looked up from germline, CDR1 is SGHRS and CDR2 is YFSETQ. J was trimmed by 7 bases and V by 1 base; bases with no gene match: 4. The CDR3 consists of 15 residues. In nucleotides, the CDR3 is TGCGCCAGCAGCTTGCAAGGACTAGCGGGAGGTGAGCAGTACTTC. Residues: CASSLQGLAGGEQYF. Full variable domain (remainder filled in from reference TRBV5-1 and TRBJ2-7): KAGVTQTPRYLIKTRGQQVTLSCSPISGHRSVSWYQQTPGQGLQFLFEYFSETQRNKGNFPGRFSGRQFSNSRSEMNVSTLELGDSALYLCASSLQGLAGGEQYFGPGTRLTVT.

V and J are TRBV7-9 and TRBJ2-5, with unresolved D. V lost 3 bases and J lost 2, with 4 bases in between. Germline V gene data show CDR1 as SEHNR and CDR2 as FQNEAQ (reference sequence). The CDR3 runs 12 residues. The CDR3 sequence: CASSLTQETQYF. CDR3 nucleotides: TGTGCCAGCAGCTTGACACAAGAGACCCAGTACTTC.

This clone has only one observation. V gene TRBV30 combines with J gene TRBJ2-7; no firm D call. Trimming cost V 3 bases and J 3 bases, with 15 bases left between them. The CDR3 sequence is 14 residues long. From germline, CDR1 is GTSNPN and CDR2 SVGIG (reference sequence). The CDR3 nucleotides read TGTGCCTGGAGGCAGGTATCAAAGCACTACGAGCAGTACTTC. It specifies CAWRQVSKHYEQYF.

This chain links TRBV15 with TRBJ2-3, with D possibly being TRBD1 (5 bases). The V end was cut by 5 bases, the J end by 4 bases, with 10 bases between. CDR1 is LNHNV and CDR2 is YYDKDF in the germline V gene (reference sequence). The CDR3 sequence is 13 residues long. The CDR3 here is CATSGRVADTQYF. CDR3 coding DNA: TGTGCCACCAGCGGCAGGGTGGCAGATACGCAGTATTTT.

V usage is TRBV5-5 and J usage is TRBJ1-2; 8 positions agree with TRBD1. Germline V gives CDR1 SGHKS, CDR2 YYEKEE (reference sequence). J was trimmed by 5 bases and V by 5 bases; bases with no gene match: 8. The CDR3 has 14 residues. In nucleotides, the CDR3 is TGTGCCAGCAGTCAGGGACAGGCGGATTATGGCTACACCTTC. This translates into CASSQGQADYGYTF.

The chain couples TRBV7-2 to TRBJ2-7, with D possibly matching TRBD1 (6 bases). V was cut by 7 bases and J by 0 bases, with 16 bases left in between. The CDR3 extends over 15 amino acids. Germline CDR1 SGHTA, CDR2 FQGNSA. The CDR3: CASNPYGGLSYEQYF. In DNA form, the CDR3 reads TGTGCCAGCAACCCTTATGGGGGCCTCTCCTACGAGCAGTACTTC. The full variable domain, with the rest looked up from reference TRBV7-2 and TRBJ2-7, is GAGVSQSPSNKVTEKGKDVELRCDPISGHTALYWYRQSLGQGLEFLIYFQGNSAPDKSGLPSDRFSAERTGGSVSTLTIQRTQQEDSAVYLCASNPYGGLSYEQYFGPGTRLTVT.

V and J are TRBV6-1 and TRBJ2-7; 8 bases map to TRBD2. J lost 4 bases, V lost 1 base, and 3 bases had no gene match. The CDR3 covers 14 residues. The germline V gene encodes CDR1 MNHNS and CDR2 SASEGT. CDR3 sequence reads: CASSEELADYEQYF. The DNA of the CDR3 is TGTGCCAGCAGTGAAGAACTAGCGGATTACGAGCAGTACTTC.

This chain uses TRBV15 with TRBJ2-1; TRBD2 matches 12 bases. V dropped 0 bases and J dropped 7; count of bases not matched to a gene: 4. This CDR3 comprises 16 residues. The germline V gene has CDR1 LNHNV and CDR2 YYDKDF (reference sequence). In DNA, the CDR3 is TGTGCCACCAGCAGAGATGTGCTAGCGGGAGGGAATGAGCAGTTCTTC. Its translation: CATSRDVLAGGNEQFF.

The J gene is TRBJ1-2, the V gene TRBV15, with no clear D. The V gene's germline CDR1 is LNHNV and CDR2 YYDKDF (reference sequence). Trimming removed 0 bases at V and 8 bases at J, with 13 bases between. The CDR3 loop spans 14 amino acids. The CDR3 DNA is TGTGCCACCAGCAGAGATCTGGTGGAGCGAGGCTACACCTTC. Translation gives CATSRDLVERGYTF. Filled out from reference TRBV15 and TRBJ1-2, the complete variable domain reads DAMVIQNPRYQVTQFGKPVTLSCSQTLNHNVMYWYQQKSSQAPKLLFHYYDKDFNNEADTPDNFQSRRPNTSFCFLDIRSPGLGDTAMYLCATSRDLVERGYTFGSGTRLTVV.

This clone was found a few times. The chain carries TRBV7-9 and TRBJ2-7; 10 bases map to TRBD1. The germline V gene has CDR1 SEHNR and CDR2 FQNEAQ (reference sequence). This CDR3 has 15 residues. V was pared by 6 bases and J by 5 bases, with 10 bases of the junction left unmatched. DNA of the CDR3: TGTGCCAGCAGGGGAACCCGGGACAGGGGTCACGAGCAGTACTTC. Its protein is CASRGTRDRGHEQYF.

V gene TRBV7-3 combines with J gene TRBJ2-4; the D gene is possibly TRBD2 (6 bases). The CDR3 has 15 residues. Per germline, CDR1 SGHTA and CDR2 FQGTGA. Trimming cost V 5 bases and J 8 bases, with 19 bases left between them. In DNA form, the CDR3 reads TGTGCCAGCAGCCCCACCGGCCGGTGGGGGGACATTCAGTACTTC. It encodes CASSPTGRWGDIQYF.